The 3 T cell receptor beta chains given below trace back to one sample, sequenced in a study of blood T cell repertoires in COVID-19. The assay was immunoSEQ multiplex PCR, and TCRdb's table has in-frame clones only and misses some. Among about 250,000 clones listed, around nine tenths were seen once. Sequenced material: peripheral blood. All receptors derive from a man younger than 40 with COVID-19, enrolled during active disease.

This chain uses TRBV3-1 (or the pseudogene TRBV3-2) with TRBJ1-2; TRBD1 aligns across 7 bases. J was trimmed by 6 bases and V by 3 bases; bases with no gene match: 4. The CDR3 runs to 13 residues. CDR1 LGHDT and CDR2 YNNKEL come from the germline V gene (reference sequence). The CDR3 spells CASSHTGVNGYTF. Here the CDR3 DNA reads TGTGCCAGCAGCCACACAGGGGTAAATGGCTACACCTTC.

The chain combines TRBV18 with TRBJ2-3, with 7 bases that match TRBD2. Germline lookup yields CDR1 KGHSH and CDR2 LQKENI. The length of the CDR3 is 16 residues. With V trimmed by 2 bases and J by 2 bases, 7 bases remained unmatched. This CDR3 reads CASSPSGRGNTDTQYF. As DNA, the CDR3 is TGTGCCAGCTCACCATCGGGGCGGGGGAACACAGATACGCAGTATTTT.

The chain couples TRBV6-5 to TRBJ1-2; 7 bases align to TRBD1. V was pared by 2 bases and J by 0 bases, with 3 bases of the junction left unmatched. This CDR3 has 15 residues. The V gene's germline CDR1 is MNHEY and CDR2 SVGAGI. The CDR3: CASSYIQGPNYGYTF. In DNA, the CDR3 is TGTGCCAGCAGTTACATACAGGGGCCTAACTATGGCTACACCTTC.